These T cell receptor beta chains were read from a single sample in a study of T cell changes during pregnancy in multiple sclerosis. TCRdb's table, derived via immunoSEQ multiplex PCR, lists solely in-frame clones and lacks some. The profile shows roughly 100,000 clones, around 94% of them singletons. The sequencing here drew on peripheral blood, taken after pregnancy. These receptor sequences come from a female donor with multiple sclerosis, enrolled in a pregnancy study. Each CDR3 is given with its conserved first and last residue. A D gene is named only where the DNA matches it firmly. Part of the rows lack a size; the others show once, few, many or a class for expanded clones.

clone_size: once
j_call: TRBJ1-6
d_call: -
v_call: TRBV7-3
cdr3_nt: TGTGCCAGCAGCCAAGGAGGGATTGGGTCACCCCTCCACTTT
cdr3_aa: CASSQGGIGSPLHF

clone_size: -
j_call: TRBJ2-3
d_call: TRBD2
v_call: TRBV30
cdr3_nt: TGTGCCTGGAGGTCGGGACTAGCGGGCACAGATACGCAGTATTTT
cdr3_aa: CAWRSGLAGTDTQYF

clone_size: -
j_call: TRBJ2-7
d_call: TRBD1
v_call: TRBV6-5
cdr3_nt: TGTGCCAGCAGTCCGGACAGGGCGAGCTCCTACGAGCAGTACTTC
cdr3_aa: CASSPDRASSYEQYF

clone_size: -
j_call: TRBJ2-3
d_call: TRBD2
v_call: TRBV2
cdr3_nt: TGTGCCAGCATCGCACCGGGAGGGCCAGATACGCAGTATTTT
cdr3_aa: CASIAPGGPDTQYF

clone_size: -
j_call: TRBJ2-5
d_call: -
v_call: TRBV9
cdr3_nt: TGTGCCAGCAGCGTAAGCGGTCAAGAGACCCAGTACTTC
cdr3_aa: CASSVSGQETQYF

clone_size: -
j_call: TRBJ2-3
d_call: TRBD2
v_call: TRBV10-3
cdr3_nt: TGTGCCATCAAAAAACTAGCGGGAGGGGGCACAGATACGCAGTATTTT
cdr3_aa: CAIKKLAGGGTDTQYF

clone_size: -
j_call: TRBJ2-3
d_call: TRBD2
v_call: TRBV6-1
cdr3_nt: TGTGCCAGCAGTGAATACGGAGTTGGGACTAGGGGTTCAGATACGCAGTATTTT
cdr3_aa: CASSEYGVGTRGSDTQYF

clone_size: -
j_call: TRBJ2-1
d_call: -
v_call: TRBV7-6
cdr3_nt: TGTGCCAGCAGCGAAACAACAGGACCTTCCTACAATGAGCAGTTCTTC
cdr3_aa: CASSETTGPSYNEQFF

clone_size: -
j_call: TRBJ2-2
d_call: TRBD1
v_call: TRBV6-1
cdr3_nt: TGTGCCGGAAGGGGACAGGGAGAAACCGGGGAGCTGTTTTTT
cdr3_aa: CAGRGQGETGELFF

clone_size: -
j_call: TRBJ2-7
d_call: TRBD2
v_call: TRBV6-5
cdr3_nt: TGTGCCAGCAGCCCCAGCGGGAGGGCCTACGAGCAGTACTTC
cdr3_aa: CASSPSGRAYEQYF

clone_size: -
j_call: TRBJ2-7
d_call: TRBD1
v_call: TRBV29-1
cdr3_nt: TGCAGCGTAAAAGGCCCGGGACAGCCTTTCTACGAGCAGTACTTC
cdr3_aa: CSVKGPGQPFYEQYF

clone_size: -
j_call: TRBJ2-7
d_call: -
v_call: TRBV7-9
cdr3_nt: TGTGCCAGCAGTTCTACCGGGACATTGAGGGAGCAGTACTTC
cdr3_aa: CASSSTGTLREQYF

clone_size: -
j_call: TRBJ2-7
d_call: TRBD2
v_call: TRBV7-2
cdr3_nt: TGTGCCAGCAGCCCCGGACTAGCGTACTCCTACGAGCAGTACTTC
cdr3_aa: CASSPGLAYSYEQYF

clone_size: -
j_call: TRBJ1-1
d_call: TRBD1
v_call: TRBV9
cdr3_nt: TGTGCCAGCAACTCTCTGGACAGGGGGAACACTGAAGCTTTCTTT
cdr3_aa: CASNSLDRGNTEAFF

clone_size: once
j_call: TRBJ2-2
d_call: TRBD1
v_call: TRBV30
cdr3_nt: TGTGCCTGGAGTTTACCGACAGGGGTCACCGGGGAGCTGTTTTTT
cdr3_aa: CAWSLPTGVTGELFF

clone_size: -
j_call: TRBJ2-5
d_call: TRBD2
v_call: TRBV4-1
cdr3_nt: TGCGCCAGCAGCCACGGTGCGGGACCGAGACTAGCGTCGGAGACCCAGTACTTC
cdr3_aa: CASSHGAGPRLASETQYF

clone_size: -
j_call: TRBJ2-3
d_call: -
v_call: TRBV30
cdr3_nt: TGTGCCTGGGCACGGGACACAGATACGCAGTATTTT
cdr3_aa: CAWARDTDTQYF

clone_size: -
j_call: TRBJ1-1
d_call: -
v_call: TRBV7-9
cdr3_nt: TGTGCCAGCAGCAGAAAGGAGGGACGTAATGAAGCTTTCTTT
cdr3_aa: CASSRKEGRNEAFF

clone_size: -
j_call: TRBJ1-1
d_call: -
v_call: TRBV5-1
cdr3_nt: TGCGCCAGCAGCTTGGACGGGAGCGGCACTGAAGCTTTCTTT
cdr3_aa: CASSLDGSGTEAFF

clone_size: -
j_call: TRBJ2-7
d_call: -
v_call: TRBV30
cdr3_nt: TGTGCCTGGAGTTTCGCGGCATTGGAGCAGTACTTC
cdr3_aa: CAWSFAALEQYF

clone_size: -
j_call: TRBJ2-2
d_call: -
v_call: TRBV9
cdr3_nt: TGTGCCAGCAGCCCAACGACACGGACCGGGGAGCTGTTTTTT
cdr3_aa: CASSPTTRTGELFF

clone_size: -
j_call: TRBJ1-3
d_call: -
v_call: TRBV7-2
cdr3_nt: TGTGCCAGCGGCCTGACAGGAAGCTCTGGAAACACCATATATTTT
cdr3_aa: CASGLTGSSGNTIYF

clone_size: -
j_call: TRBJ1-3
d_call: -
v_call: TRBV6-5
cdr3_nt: TGTGCCAGCAGTTACGGACATTTCTCTGGAAACACCATATATTTT
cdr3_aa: CASSYGHFSGNTIYF

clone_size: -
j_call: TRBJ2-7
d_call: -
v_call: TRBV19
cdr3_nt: TGTGCCAGTAGTATAAACCGCCAGGGTGGGTACGAGCAGTACTTC
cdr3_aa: CASSINRQGGYEQYF

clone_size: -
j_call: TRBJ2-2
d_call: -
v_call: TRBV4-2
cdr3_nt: TGTGCCAGCAGCCAAGAGCGAGCGGTTCCCGGGGAGCTGTTTTTT
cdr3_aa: CASSQERAVPGELFF

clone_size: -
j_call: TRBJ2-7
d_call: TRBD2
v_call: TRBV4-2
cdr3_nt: TGTGCCAGCAGCCAAGATCTGAGGATTAGCGGGGACTCCTACGAGCAGTACTTC
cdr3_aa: CASSQDLRISGDSYEQYF

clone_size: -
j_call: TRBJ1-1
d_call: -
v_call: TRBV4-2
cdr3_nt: TGTGCCAGCAGCCAAGATGGGTTAGGGGGGAACACTGAAGCTTTCTTT
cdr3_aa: CASSQDGLGGNTEAFF

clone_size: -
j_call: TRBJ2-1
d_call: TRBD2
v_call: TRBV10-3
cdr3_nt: TGTGCCATCACTGGACTAGCGGGAGATCGTGAGCAGTTCTTC
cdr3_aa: CAITGLAGDREQFF

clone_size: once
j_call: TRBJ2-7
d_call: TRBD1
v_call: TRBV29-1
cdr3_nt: TGCAGCGTTGCCCCAACCCCCGGACAGGCGTCCTACGAGCAGTACTTC
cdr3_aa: CSVAPTPGQASYEQYF

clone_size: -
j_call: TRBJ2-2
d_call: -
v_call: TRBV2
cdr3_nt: TGTGCCAGCAGTGAGGCTAGCAGGAACACCGGGGAGCTGTTTTTT
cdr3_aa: CASSEASRNTGELFF

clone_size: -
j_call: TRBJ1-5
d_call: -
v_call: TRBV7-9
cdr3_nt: TGTGCCAGCAGCTTAAGCTCGCACCAGCCCCAGCATTTT
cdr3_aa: CASSLSSHQPQHF

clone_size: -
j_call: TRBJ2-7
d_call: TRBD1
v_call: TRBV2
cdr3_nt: TGTGCCAGCACCCTTGAAAGGGACAGTCCCTACGAGCAGTACTTC
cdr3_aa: CASTLERDSPYEQYF

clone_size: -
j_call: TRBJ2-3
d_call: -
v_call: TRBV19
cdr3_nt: TGTGCCAGTAGTCCTAGGTCTTACGGCACAGATACGCAGTATTTT
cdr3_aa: CASSPRSYGTDTQYF

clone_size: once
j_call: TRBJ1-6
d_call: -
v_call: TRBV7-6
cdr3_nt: TGTGCCAGCAGCTTAACTGCAGGGCTGGGGTCACCCCTCCACTTT
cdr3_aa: CASSLTAGLGSPLHF

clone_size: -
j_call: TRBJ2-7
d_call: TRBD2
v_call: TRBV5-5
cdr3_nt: TGTGCCAGCAGCTTGGATATCAGCGGGGACTACGAGCAGTACTTC
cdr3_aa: CASSLDISGDYEQYF

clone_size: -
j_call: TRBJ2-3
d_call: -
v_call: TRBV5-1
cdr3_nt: TGCGCCAGCAGCTTGGTTCCAGCGGGTGGCACAGATACGCAGTATTTT
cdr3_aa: CASSLVPAGGTDTQYF

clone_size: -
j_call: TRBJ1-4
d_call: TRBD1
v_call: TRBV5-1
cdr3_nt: TGCGCCAGCAGCCAAACAGGGGGCCTTGAAAAACTGTTTTTT
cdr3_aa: CASSQTGGLEKLFF

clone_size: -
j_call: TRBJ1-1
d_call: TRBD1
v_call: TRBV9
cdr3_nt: TGTGCCAGCAGCGGAGACAGGGGCCTAGGGACTGAAGCTTTCTTT
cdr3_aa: CASSGDRGLGTEAFF

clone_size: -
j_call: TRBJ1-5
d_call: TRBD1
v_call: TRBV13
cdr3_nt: TGTGCCAGCAGATACACAGGGGGCAGTTATAGCAATCAGCCCCAGCATTTT
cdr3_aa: CASRYTGGSYSNQPQHF

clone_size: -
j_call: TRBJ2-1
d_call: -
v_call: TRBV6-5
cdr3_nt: TGTGCCAGCAGTTACGAGACAATGCAGTTCTTC
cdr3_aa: CASSYETMQFF

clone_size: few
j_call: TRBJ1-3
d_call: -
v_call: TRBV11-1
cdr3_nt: TGTGCCAGCAGCGCCTTCGGGAACTCTGGAAACACCATATATTTT
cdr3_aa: CASSAFGNSGNTIYF

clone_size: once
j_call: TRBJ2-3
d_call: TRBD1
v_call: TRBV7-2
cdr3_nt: TGTGCCAGCAGCCCGCAGGGGGTCGGGGCAGATACGCAGTATTTT
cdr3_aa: CASSPQGVGADTQYF

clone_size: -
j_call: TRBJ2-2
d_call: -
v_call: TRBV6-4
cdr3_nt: TGTGCCAGCGGGATTGCGGGTAACACCGGGGAGCTGTTTTTT
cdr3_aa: CASGIAGNTGELFF

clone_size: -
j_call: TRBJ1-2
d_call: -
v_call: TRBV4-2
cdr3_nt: TGTGCCAGCAGCCAAGAGGGGGCCTCCCACTATGGCTACACCTTC
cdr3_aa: CASSQEGASHYGYTF

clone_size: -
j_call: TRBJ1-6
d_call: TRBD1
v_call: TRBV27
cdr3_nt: TGTGCCAGCAGTTTTACAGGGGGTTATTCACCCCTCCACTTT
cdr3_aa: CASSFTGGYSPLHF

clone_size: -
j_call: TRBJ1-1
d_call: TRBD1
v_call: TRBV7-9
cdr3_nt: TGTGCCAGCAGCTCCCGGGACAGCCGGGGCACTGAAGCTTTCTTT
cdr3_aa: CASSSRDSRGTEAFF

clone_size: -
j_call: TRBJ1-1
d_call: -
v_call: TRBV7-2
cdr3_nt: TGTGCCAGCAGTCCGGTCTTTCTCTCTGAAGCTTTCTTT
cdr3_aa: CASSPVFLSEAFF

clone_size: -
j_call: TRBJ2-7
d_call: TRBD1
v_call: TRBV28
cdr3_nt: TGTGCCAGCAGTCCCGGGACAGGTTTTTACGAGCAGTACTTC
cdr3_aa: CASSPGTGFYEQYF

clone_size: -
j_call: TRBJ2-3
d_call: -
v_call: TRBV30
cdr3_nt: TGTGCCTGGAGTGTCGGGGCAGGGGGCACAGATACGCAGTATTTT
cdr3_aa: CAWSVGAGGTDTQYF

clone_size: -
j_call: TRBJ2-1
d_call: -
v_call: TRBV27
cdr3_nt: TGTGCCAGCAACATGATCGTAGGGGGGGACTACAATGAGCAGTTCTTC
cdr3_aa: CASNMIVGGDYNEQFF

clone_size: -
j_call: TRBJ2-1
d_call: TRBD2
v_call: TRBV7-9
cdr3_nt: TGTGCCAGCAGCCCCACGGGAGGGCCTAATGAGCAGTTCTTC
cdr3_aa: CASSPTGGPNEQFF

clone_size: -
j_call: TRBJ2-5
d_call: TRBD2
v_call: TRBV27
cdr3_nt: TGTGCCAGCAGTCCTCACTCTCCGGGAGGGGCTGAGGTGGAGACCCAGTACTTC
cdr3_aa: CASSPHSPGGAEVETQYF

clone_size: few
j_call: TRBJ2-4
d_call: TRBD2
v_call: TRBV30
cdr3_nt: TGTGCCTGGAGACCCGGGGGGGCGCGAAACATTCAGTACTTC
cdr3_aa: CAWRPGGARNIQYF

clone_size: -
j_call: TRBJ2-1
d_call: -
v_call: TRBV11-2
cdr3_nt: TGTGCCAGCAGCTTAGAGTTGAGACCGGGGGATGAGCAGTTCTTC
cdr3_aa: CASSLELRPGDEQFF

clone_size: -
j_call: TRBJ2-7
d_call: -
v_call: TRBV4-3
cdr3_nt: TGCGCCAGCAGCCAAGCCCCGACAGGTTCCTACGAGCAGTACTTC
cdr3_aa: CASSQAPTGSYEQYF